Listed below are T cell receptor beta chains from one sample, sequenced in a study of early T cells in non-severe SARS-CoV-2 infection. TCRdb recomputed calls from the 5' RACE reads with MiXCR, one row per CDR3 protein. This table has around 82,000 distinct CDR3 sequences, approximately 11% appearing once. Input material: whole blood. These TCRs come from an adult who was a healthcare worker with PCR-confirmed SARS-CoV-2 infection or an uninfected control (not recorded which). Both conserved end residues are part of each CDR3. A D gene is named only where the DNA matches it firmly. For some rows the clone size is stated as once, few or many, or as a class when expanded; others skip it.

CDR3aa: CASRRTSGGAGDTQYF
CDR3nt: TGTGCCAGCAGACGGACTAGCGGGGGGGCGGGAGATACGCAGTATTTT
v_gene: TRBV7-8
j_gene: TRBJ2-3
d_gene: TRBD2
abundance: few

CDR3aa: CASSRRLANTGELFF
CDR3nt: TGTGCCAGCAGCCGCCGACTAGCGAACACCGGGGAGCTGTTTTTT
v_gene: TRBV5-4
j_gene: TRBJ2-2
d_gene: -
abundance: -

CDR3aa: CASSHGDRNQPQHF
CDR3nt: TGCGCCAGCAGCCATGGGGACCGCAATCAGCCCCAGCATTTT
v_gene: TRBV4-3
j_gene: TRBJ1-5
d_gene: -
abundance: many

CDR3aa: CASRPLSATNEKLFF
CDR3nt: TGTGCCAGCAGGCCACTGTCTGCAACTAATGAAAAACTGTTTTTT
v_gene: TRBV6-5
j_gene: TRBJ1-4
d_gene: -
abundance: -

CDR3aa: CASSTLNSNEKLFF
CDR3nt: TGTGCCAGCAGCACACTAAATTCTAATGAAAAACTGTTTTTT
v_gene: TRBV7-2
j_gene: TRBJ1-4
d_gene: -
abundance: few

CDR3aa: CASSVAVNSPLHF
CDR3nt: TGTGCCAGCAGCGTCGCCGTTAATTCACCCCTCCACTTT
v_gene: TRBV9
j_gene: TRBJ1-6
d_gene: -
abundance: many

CDR3aa: CASSLGGSMNTQYF
CDR3nt: TGTGCCAGCAGTCTGGGGGGTAGCATGAATACGCAGTATTTT
v_gene: TRBV6-5
j_gene: TRBJ2-3
d_gene: -
abundance: few

CDR3aa: CASSQEEIYTDTQYF
CDR3nt: TGTGCCAGCAGCCAAGAAGAAATTTACACAGATACGCAGTATTTT
v_gene: TRBV14
j_gene: TRBJ2-3
d_gene: -
abundance: few

CDR3aa: CASSQAPQAINEKLFF
CDR3nt: TGCGCCAGCAGCCAGGCGCCCCAGGCGATTAATGAAAAACTGTTTTTT
v_gene: TRBV4-1
j_gene: TRBJ1-4
d_gene: -
abundance: few

CDR3aa: CASSPRGVSTDTQYF
CDR3nt: TGTGCCAGCAGCCCCCGGGGGGTCTCCACAGATACGCAGTATTTT
v_gene: TRBV7-9
j_gene: TRBJ2-3
d_gene: TRBD2
abundance: few